What follows describes a single T cell receptor (beta chain). Trimming removed 6 bases from V and 5 bases from J, with 16 bases in between. This CDR3 has 14 amino acids. CDR1 and CDR2 from the germline V gene are MNHEY and SVGAGI. This record comes from a study of shared clonotypes between healthy human individuals. TCRdb's copy holds only in-frame clones and misses some; the assay was immunoSEQ multiplex PCR. The repertoire consists of 2 million to 2.5 million clones, with over 85% occurring once and the leading ten covering about 0.34%. The source of this sequence is a man younger than 30 in good health. Some clones in this sample may be carry-over from other donors' samples. Sequenced material: naive CD4+ T cells from PBMCs. Subset indicated: CD45RA+ positively selected. The chain is built from TRBV6-5 and TRBJ2-5, with a possible D match to TRBD1 (5 bases). CDR3 DNA sequence: TGTGCCAGCAGCAATCCAGGGTTATGGGAGACCCAGTACTTC. Translating it yields CASSNPGLWETQYF.